The rows below give T cell receptor beta chains drawn from one sample of a study of blood T cells in healthy people across ages. MiXCR, run by TCRdb on the 5' RACE reads, gives a single entry per CDR3 protein. The repertoire holds about 970,000 distinct CDR3 sequences, with 45% to 60% as singletons. The sequenced sample consisted of blood. Source of these receptors: a woman aged 60-75 years in good health. CDR3s leave out the opening cysteine and the closing phenylalanine or tryptophan. The D gene is left open where the match is weak.

TRBV27 16 TRBD2 ASSLTSGRLGGGDTQY
TRBV7-2 13 TRBD2 ASKKLAGGTDTQY
TRBV28 12 TRBD2 ASSPALAGVGQF
TRBV20-1 12 TRBD1 SARWAGGAYEQY
TRBV29-1 15 - SVELVDSAYSNQPQH
TRBV12-3/TRBV12-4 12 - ASSNYRKDYEQY
TRBV18 17 - ASSIPGLVSHSGANVLT
TRBV20-1 10 TRBD1 SALTDRDEQY
TRBV9 13 - ASSPIDWTSYEQY
TRBV12-3/TRBV12-4 13 TRBD2 ASSPGGFSQETQY
TRBV4-3 13 - ASSPVFAGLYEQY
TRBV12-1 12 - ASSFMTHSYEQY
TRBV7-2 13 - ASSFAGLNTGELF
TRBV20-1 13 TRBD2 SARDLAGGTYEQY
TRBV6-2/TRBV6-3 14 - ASSQVGFRVYYEQY
TRBV6-1 14 - ASAEPADRLGNEQF
TRBV5-6 14 TRBD1 ASSLAVDRSTDTQY
TRBV18 13 TRBD2 ASSPPVGRTDTQY
TRBV20-1 10 TRBD1 SASRGVEKLF
TRBV20-1 15 - SARDLQVAGGTDTRY
TRBV3-1 15 TRBD2 ASSRPGGGRSTDTQY
TRBV4-1 13 TRBD2 ASSRLGLAGGMLY
TRBV29-1 12 - SVAAAGSRDTQY
TRBV10-3 14 TRBD2 AINGNAGVDTGELF
TRBV29-1 11 TRBD2 SAGTTSRETQY
TRBV7-7 18 TRBD2 ASSTLRLAGGPMNTGELF
TRBV10-3 13 TRBD1 AMPDRGTGANIQY